The 10 T cell receptor beta chains below were found in one sample sequenced in a study of somatic mutations in cytotoxic T cells in rheumatoid arthritis. Profiled with immunoSEQ multiplex PCR; TCRdb holds only in-frame clones, not every one. The sample includes about 19,000 clones, approximately 80% of them seen just once. The sample taken for sequencing was CD8+ T cells sorted from blood. These receptors were collected from an adult with rheumatoid arthritis.

J is TRBJ2-3 and V is TRBV2; the D call may be TRBD1 or TRBD2 (6 bases each). This CDR3 contains 15 residues. V gave up 5 bases and J gave up 6 bases, with 18 bases separating them. The germline V gene encodes CDR1 SNHLY and CDR2 FYNNEI. The chain's CDR3 is CASSPGPTGRDTQYF. The CDR3 coding sequence is TGTGCCAGCAGTCCGGGCCCTACAGGGAGGGATACGCAGTATTTT.

The chain joins TRBV7-5 to TRBJ1-4. TRBV7-5 is given as a pseudogene. The CDR3 sequence is 14 residues long. CDR3 sequence (DNA): TGTGCCAGAAGCTCGGACTTCAGATGGGGAAAACTGTTTTTT. Its translation is CARSSDFRWGKLFF.

CDR3 nucleotides: TGTGCCACCAGCAGGACAGTCCAGAACACTGAAGCTTTCTTT. This codes for CATSRTVQNTEAFF. The chain carries TRBV15 and TRBJ1-1, with a tentative D call TRBD1 (5 bases). Per germline, CDR1 LNHNV and CDR2 YYDKDF (reference sequence). This CDR3 comprises 14 residues. Trimming cost V 3 bases and J 1 base, with 9 bases left between them.

This clone is a singleton in its sample. The chain recombines TRBV6-1 with TRBJ1-4; D is possibly TRBD1 (5 bases). V was shortened by 2 bases and J by 6 bases, with 16 bases between the two germline ends. The CDR3 loop spans 16 amino acids. The V gene's germline CDR1 is MNHNS and CDR2 SASEGT. CDR3 sequence (DNA): TGTGCCAGCAGTGAATCCCCAGCGGGGGGATATGAAAAACTGTTTTTT. This translates into CASSESPAGGYEKLFF.

This sequence joins TRBV6-6 and TRBJ1-4; D uncertain. CDR1 and CDR2 (germline): MNHNY, SVGAGI (reference sequence). The germline V and J ends were trimmed by 0 bases and 8 bases, with 10 bases remaining between them. CDR3 size: 14 residues. CDR3 loop: CASSYSGPSEKLFF. The CDR3 DNA is TGTGCCAGCAGTTACTCGGGCCCCTCAGAAAAACTGTTTTTT.

This clone was found a few times. The chain recombines TRBV2 with TRBJ1-4; D gene uncertain. This CDR3 is 13 amino acids long. Germline CDR1 reads SNHLY; CDR2 reads FYNNEI. Trimming took 10 bases from V and 6 from J, leaving 15 bases between them. CDR3 sequence (DNA): TGTGCCACCGGTTCGGACGTGGATGAAAAACTGTTTTTT. The encoded protein is CATGSDVDEKLFF.

This clone was picked up a small number of times. The chain combines TRBV13 with TRBJ2-7, with 8 bases that match TRBD1. V gave up 4 bases and J gave up 1 base; unmatched junction bases: 6. This CDR3 region has 15 residues. In germline, CDR1 is PRHDT, CDR2 FYEKMQ (reference sequence). Here the CDR3 DNA reads TGTGCCAGCAGCTCCCGGACAGGGCCTTCCTACGAGCAGTACTTC. Residues: CASSSRTGPSYEQYF.

The CDR3 is CASSTGATNEKLFF. The CDR3 DNA follows: TGTGCCAGCAGCACCGGTGCAACTAATGAAAAACTGTTTTTT. The chain links TRBV7-6 to TRBJ1-4; D is uncertain. The CDR3 has 14 amino acids. CDR1 SGHVS and CDR2 FNYEAQ come from the germline V gene. V was pared by 5 bases and J by 0 bases, with 7 bases between.

This chain joins TRBV11-2 and TRBJ2-7; possibly TRBD1 for D (5 bases). Between the trimmed V and J ends, which lost 5 bases and 4 bases, there was a span of 12 bases. This CDR3 spans 13 amino acids. Germline V gene data show CDR1 as SGHAT and CDR2 as FQNNGV. The CDR3 DNA sequence: TGTGCCAGCAGCGCGTTCAGGGTGTACGAGCAGTACTTC. Residues: CASSAFRVYEQYF.

J is TRBJ2-5 and V is TRBV2; tentative D call: TRBD2 (5 bases). The CDR3 is 18 residues long. The germline V and J ends were trimmed by 6 bases and 0 bases, with 23 bases remaining between them. CDR1 and CDR2 from the germline V gene are SNHLY and FYNNEI. The CDR3 DNA reads as TGTGCCAGCAGCAGCGGTATTTCGGCCGCCCCGTACCAAGAGACCCAGTACTTC. As protein: CASSSGISAAPYQETQYF. Combining the CDR3 with reference TRBV2 and TRBJ2-5 gives the whole variable domain EPEVTQTPSHQVTQMGQEVILRCVPISNHLYFYWYRQILGQKVEFLVSFYNNEISEKSEIFDDQFSVERPDGSNFTLKIRSTKLEDSAMYFCASSSGISAAPYQETQYFGPGTRLLVL.